This entry is about one T cell receptor beta chain. No antigen is known for it. The data belong to a study of T cell responses to AZD1222 COVID-19 vaccine. Some clones are missing from TCRdb's copy, which holds only in-frame ones; the method was immunoSEQ multiplex PCR. The sample has about 69,000 clones, around four fifths seen once. The germline V gene encodes CDR1 SGHDN and CDR2 FVKESK. Trimming pared 9 bases from V and 0 bases from J, leaving 9 bases between. This CDR3 region has 13 residues. Study-level results: Only six or seven AZD1222 recipients were seropositive at baseline. Within unmutated variant regions lay the reported targets of nearly half of spike-specific TCRs. Donors in the cohort were predominantly white British and more often female, and clonal diversity was possibly underestimated.

This sample comprised peripheral blood, obtained 28 days after the second AZD1222 dose. The rearrangement links TRBV14 to TRBJ1-3; D gene uncertain. The TCR originated in an adult who received the AZD1222 COVID-19 vaccine. The CDR3 DNA is TGTGCCAGTCAACAGAGCTCTGGAAACACCATATATTTT. It specifies CASQQSSGNTIYF. Drawing the rest from reference TRBV14 and TRBJ1-3, the complete variable domain is EAGVTQFPSHSVIEKGQTVTLRCDPISGHDNLYWYRRVMGKEIKFLLHFVKESKQDESGMPNNRFLAERTGGTYSTLKVQPAELEDSGVYFCASQQSSGNTIYFGEGSWLTVV.